The rows below give T cell receptor beta chains drawn from one sample of a study of T cells in Graves' hyperthyroidism and ophthalmopathy. TCRdb used MiXCR to reprocess the multiplex PCR reads, holding one entry per CDR3 protein. The table shows 640,000 or so distinct CDR3 sequences, with 14% to 15% occurring only once. The sample comprised blood. The receptors come from a middle-aged woman with Graves' ophthalmopathy. Each CDR3 is given with its conserved first and last residue. A D gene is named only where the DNA matches it firmly. Some rows mark clone size as missing; the rest say once, few, many or name a class of expanded clone.

V	size	J	D	DNA	CDR3
TRBV29-1	many	TRBJ2-2	-	TGCAGCGGATCCAGGGAGGTTGGCGGGGAGCTGTTTTTT	CSGSREVGGELFF
TRBV6-1	many	TRBJ2-7	TRBD2	TGTGCCAGCAGGCAAGCGGGGGTCGACGAGCAGTACTTC	CASRQAGVDEQYF
TRBV11-2	many	TRBJ2-7	-	TGTGCCAGCAGCATTGTTAGGGACGAGCAGTACTTC	CASSIVRDEQYF
TRBV19	few	TRBJ2-7	TRBD2	TGTGCCAGTAGGAAGACTAGCGGGCTCTACGAGCAGTACTTC	CASRKTSGLYEQYF
TRBV27	many	TRBJ2-7	-	TGTGCCAGCAGCCCAGGGACTTCACTCATCTACGAGCAGTACTTC	CASSPGTSLIYEQYF
TRBV6-2/TRBV6-3	many	TRBJ2-7	-	TGTGCCAGCAGTTACTTGGGGATCGGCCCCTACTACGAGCAGTACTTC	CASSYLGIGPYYEQYF
TRBV28	many	TRBJ1-1	TRBD1	TGTGCCAGCAGGTTTGAGGACAGGCGGGCTCTGAACACTGAAGCTTTCTTT	CASRFEDRRALNTEAFF
TRBV14	few	TRBJ1-1	-	TGTGCCAGCCGACGGCCAGGCGGCACTGAAGCTTTCTTT	CASRRPGGTEAFF
TRBV28	many	TRBJ2-7	-	TGTGCCAGTCGCGAAGCAGGGTCCCACGAGCAGTACTTC	CASREAGSHEQYF
TRBV20-1	many	TRBJ2-7	TRBD2	TGCAGTGCTAGAATAGCGGGAGACTACGAGCAGTACTTC	CSARIAGDYEQYF
TRBV6-5	many	TRBJ1-2	-	TGTGCCAGCAGTTACAGGGGCGGCGGCTACACCTTC	CASSYRGGGYTF
TRBV20-1	many	TRBJ2-7	TRBD2	TGCAGTGCTAGACCCACCATGCCGATAGCGGGAGTCCCCTACGAGCAGTACTTC	CSARPTMPIAGVPYEQYF
TRBV20-1	few	TRBJ2-7	-	TGCAGTGCTAGGGGCCTTATTAACTACGAGCAGTACTTC	CSARGLINYEQYF
TRBV6-1	many	TRBJ2-5	-	TGTGCCAGTAAGGTAGCGAATCAGGGACACGAGACCCAGTACTTC	CASKVANQGHETQYF
TRBV20-1	many	TRBJ1-1	-	TGCAGTGCAGGAGGGAAGGGAAGTGGTCCTGAAGCTTTCTTT	CSAGGKGSGPEAFF
TRBV19	many	TRBJ1-1	-	TGTGCCAGTAAGACGTCGTTACAGAAACTTAACACTGAAGCTTTCTTT	CASKTSLQKLNTEAFF
TRBV7-2	few	TRBJ2-5	TRBD2	TGTGCCAGCAGCTTCTTAGCGGGGTGGGGTCAAGAGACCCAGTACTTC	CASSFLAGWGQETQYF
TRBV11-2	-	TRBJ2-2	-	TGTGCCAGCAGCACGTACGGGGAGCTGTTTTTT	CASSTYGELFF
TRBV6-2/TRBV6-3	few	TRBJ1-1	-	TGTGCCAGCAGTTACTTTTCGAACACTGAAGCTTTCTTT	CASSYFSNTEAFF
TRBV20-1	few	TRBJ2-4	TRBD2	TGCAGTGCCCCAGGACTAGCGGGAGATCTAGCCAAAAACATTCAGTACTTC	CSAPGLAGDLAKNIQYF
TRBV30	few	TRBJ1-2	-	TGTGCCTGGAGTGGGGTGGCCCGTGGCTACACCTTC	CAWSGVARGYTF
TRBV5-1	-	TRBJ2-4	TRBD1	TGCGCCAGCACCCCCGGGGACAGGGGAGACATTCAGTACTTC	CASTPGDRGDIQYF
TRBV14	-	TRBJ2-7	-	TGTGCCAGCAGCCCAAGGCCGGGGGTCGCCGAGCAGTACTTC	CASSPRPGVAEQYF
TRBV9	-	TRBJ1-2	-	TGTGCCAGCAGCGTAGAACCAGAGAACTATGGCTACACCTTC	CASSVEPENYGYTF
TRBV7-8	many	TRBJ2-2	-	TGTGCCAGCAGCTTACGCGGGGGCAGGGAGCTGTTTTTT	CASSLRGGRELFF
TRBV6-1	many	TRBJ1-3	-	TGTGCCAGCAGCCCACCTTCTGGAAACACCATATATTTT	CASSPPSGNTIYF
TRBV6-5	many	TRBJ1-2	-	TGTGCCAGCAGTTTCGGACGGATCTATGGCTACACCTTC	CASSFGRIYGYTF
TRBV6-2/TRBV6-3	-	TRBJ1-1	TRBD1	TGTGCCAGCAGCCACCTGACAGGGGGAATCACTGAAGCTTTCTTT	CASSHLTGGITEAFF
TRBV19	many	TRBJ2-7	-	TGTGCCAGTAGTATAGGAGGGGGAAGGGAGCAGTACTTC	CASSIGGGREQYF
TRBV7-9	-	TRBJ2-7	-	TGTGCCAGCAGCTTTCCCGACCGTAACCCTTACGAGCAGTACTTC	CASSFPDRNPYEQYF
TRBV30	many	TRBJ2-5	-	TGTGCCTGGGCGGTAGGGGGGGGGGAGACCCAGTACTTC	CAWAVGGGETQYF
TRBV28	many	TRBJ2-5	TRBD2	TGTGCCAGCAGTTTATGGACTAGCGGGAGGAAGACCCAGTACTTC	CASSLWTSGRKTQYF
TRBV12-3/TRBV12-4	many	TRBJ1-2	-	TGTGCCAGCAGTTTAGACAGGGCTTACTATGGCTACACCTTC	CASSLDRAYYGYTF
TRBV30	many	TRBJ1-5	TRBD1	TGTGCCTGGGGAGACAGGGGCTTGGAGCCCCAGCATTTT	CAWGDRGLEPQHF
TRBV9	many	TRBJ2-7	-	TGTGCCAGCAGCGTAGCCGCAGGGGGGTCGGCCTACGAGCAGTACTTC	CASSVAAGGSAYEQYF
TRBV6-1	many	TRBJ2-7	TRBD1	TGTGCCAGCAGCCAGGGACAGCTAAACTACGAGCAGTACTTC	CASSQGQLNYEQYF
TRBV28	-	TRBJ2-5	-	TGTGCCAGCAGTTCTCCCCGAGGGATGGAGACCCAGTACTTC	CASSSPRGMETQYF
TRBV28	few	TRBJ2-7	TRBD2	TGTGCCAGCTTGACTAGCGGGGCCTCCTACGAGCAGTACTTC	CASLTSGASYEQYF
TRBV4-2	-	TRBJ2-7	TRBD2	TGTGCCAGCAGCCCTTCGGGGCTAGCGGGAGGGCGGTTCGAGCAGTACTTC	CASSPSGLAGGRFEQYF
TRBV6-1	many	TRBJ1-5	-	TGTGCCAGCAGTGTAGAGACCCGGGACATTAGCAATCAGCCCCAGCATTTT	CASSVETRDISNQPQHF
TRBV28	many	TRBJ2-7	TRBD1	TGTGCCAGCAGTTTCCCCGGGACAGGGACCCTATTC	CASSFPGTGTLF
TRBV12-3/TRBV12-4	many	TRBJ1-2	-	TGTGCCAGCAGGGAAACTGGATATGGCTACACCTTC	CASRETGYGYTF
TRBV28	-	TRBJ1-1	-	TGTGCCAGCAGGGTCGGCGCCGTTGGGGCTTTCTTT	CASRVGAVGAFF
TRBV7-8	many	TRBJ2-5	-	TGTGCCAGCAGCTTAGGGGTTGGGGATTGGGAGACCCAGTACTTC	CASSLGVGDWETQYF
TRBV6-1	many	TRBJ2-1	-	TGTGCCAGCTGTCTAAGCGCCTCCTACAATGAGCAGTTCTTC	CASCLSASYNEQFF
TRBV7-8	many	TRBJ2-5	TRBD2	TGTGCCAGCAGCTTAGTCGTGACTAGCGGGGCACAAGAGACCCAGTACTTC	CASSLVVTSGAQETQYF
TRBV6-2/TRBV6-3	many	TRBJ2-7	TRBD2	TGTGCCAGCAGTTACCCAAGCGGGGGGGGCTACGAGCAGTACTTC	CASSYPSGGGYEQYF